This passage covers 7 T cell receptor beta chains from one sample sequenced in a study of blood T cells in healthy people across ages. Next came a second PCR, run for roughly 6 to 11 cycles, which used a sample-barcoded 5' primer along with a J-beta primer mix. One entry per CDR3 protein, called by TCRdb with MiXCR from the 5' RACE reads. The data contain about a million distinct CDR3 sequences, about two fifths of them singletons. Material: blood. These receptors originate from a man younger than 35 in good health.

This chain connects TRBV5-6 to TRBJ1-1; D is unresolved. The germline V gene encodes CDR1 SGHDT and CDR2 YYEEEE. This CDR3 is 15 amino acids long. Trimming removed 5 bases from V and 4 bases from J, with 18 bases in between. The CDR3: CASRPRLGGGTEAFF. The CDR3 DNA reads TGTGCCAGCAGACCCCGGTTAGGAGGTGGCACTGAAGCTTTCTTT.

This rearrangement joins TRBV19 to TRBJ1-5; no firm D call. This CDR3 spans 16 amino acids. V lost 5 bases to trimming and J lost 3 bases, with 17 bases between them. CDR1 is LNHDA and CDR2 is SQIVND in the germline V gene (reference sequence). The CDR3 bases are TGTGCCAGTAGTGAGCCAGCCCTAGGGATCAATCAGCCCCAGCATTTT. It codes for CASSEPALGINQPQHF.

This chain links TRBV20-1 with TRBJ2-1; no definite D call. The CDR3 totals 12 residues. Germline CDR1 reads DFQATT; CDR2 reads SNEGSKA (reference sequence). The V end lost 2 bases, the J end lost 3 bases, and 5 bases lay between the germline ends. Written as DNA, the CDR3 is TGCAGTGCTAGAAACAGCTACAATGAGCAGTTCTTC. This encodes CSARNSYNEQFF.

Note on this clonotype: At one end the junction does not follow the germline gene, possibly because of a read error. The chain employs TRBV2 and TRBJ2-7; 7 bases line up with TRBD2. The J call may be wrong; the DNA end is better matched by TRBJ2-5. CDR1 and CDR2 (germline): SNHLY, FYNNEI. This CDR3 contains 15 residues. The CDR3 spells CASSKAGFYQETQYF. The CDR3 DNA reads TGTGCCAGCAGTAAAGCGGGATTCTACCAAGAGACCCAGTACTTC.

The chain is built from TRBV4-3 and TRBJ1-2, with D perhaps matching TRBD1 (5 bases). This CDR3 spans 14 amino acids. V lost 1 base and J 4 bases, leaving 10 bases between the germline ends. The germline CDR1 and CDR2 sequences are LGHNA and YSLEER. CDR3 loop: CASSQGDAVYGYTF. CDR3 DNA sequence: TGCGCCAGCAGCCAAGGGGACGCGGTCTATGGCTACACCTTC.

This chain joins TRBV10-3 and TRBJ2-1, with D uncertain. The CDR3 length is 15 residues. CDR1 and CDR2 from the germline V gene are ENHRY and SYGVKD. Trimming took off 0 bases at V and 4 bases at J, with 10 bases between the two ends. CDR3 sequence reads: CAISESAGSYNEQFF. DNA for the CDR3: TGTGCCATCAGTGAGTCGGCAGGATCGTACAATGAGCAGTTCTTC.

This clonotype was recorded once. The CDR3 coding sequence is TGTGCCAGCAGCGGGGGGTGGAATTCGCCGATCCACTTT. Translating gives CASSGGWNSPIHF. The chain recombines TRBV27 with TRBJ1-6; tentatively, D is TRBD1 (5 bases). Germline V CDR1 and CDR2: MNHEY, SMNVEV (reference sequence). The CDR3 covers 13 residues. The V end lost 6 bases, the J end lost 17 bases, and 20 bases lay between the germline ends.